Presented here are 27 T cell receptor beta chains from one specimen sequenced in a study of T cell responses to AZD1222 COVID-19 vaccine. The assay was immunoSEQ multiplex PCR, and TCRdb's table has in-frame clones only and misses some. The sample holds 65,000 to 85,000 clones, 85% to 95% seen once. This sample comprised peripheral blood, obtained on day 0 of AZD1222 vaccination. These TCRs come from an adult in good health.

The chain carries TRBV6-5 and TRBJ1-5, with TRBD1 identical over 8 bases. Trimming cost V 6 bases and J 1 base; bases outside gene matches: 5. CDR1 and CDR2 from the germline V gene are MNHEY and SVGAGI. The CDR3 is 15 amino acids. The CDR3 sequence: CASRPRQGSNQPQHF. CDR3 bases: TGTGCCAGCAGACCTCGACAGGGGAGCAATCAGCCCCAGCATTTT.

In this sample, this clone turned up a few times. The CDR3 spells CASSLSGGGNTEAFF. Here the CDR3 DNA reads TGCGCCAGCAGCCTCTCAGGTGGGGGGAACACTGAAGCTTTCTTT. The V and J genes are TRBV4-3 and TRBJ1-1; D perhaps matches TRBD1 (5 bases). The CDR3 extends over 15 amino acids. Germline V CDR1 and CDR2: LGHNA, YSLEER. Trimming left V 4 bases short and J 1 base short, with 13 bases between.

This chain joins TRBV4-2 and TRBJ2-7, with D unclear. The CDR3 runs 15 residues. Looked up from germline, CDR1 is LGHNA and CDR2 is YNFKEQ. With 1 base removed from V and 4 bases from J, the gap between germline ends came to 14 bases. The CDR3 nucleotides read TGTGCCAGCAGCCAAGGAACGACGGCCTTTTACGAGCAGTACTTC. Encoded protein: CASSQGTTAFYEQYF.

The chain carries TRBV2 and TRBJ2-2; 11 bases fit TRBD1. Germline V gene sequence: CDR1 SNHLY, CDR2 FYNNEI. Trimming removed 6 bases from V and 4 bases from J; junction bases left unmatched: 7. This CDR3 is built from 16 residues. The CDR3, as DNA: TGTGCCAGCAGGGTCATTGGGACAGGGGGCACCGGGGAGCTGTTTTTT. Translation gives CASRVIGTGGTGELFF.

The chain links TRBV7-2 to TRBJ2-4; 7 nucleotides align to TRBD1. The CDR3 spans 16 residues. Germline V gives CDR1 SGHTA, CDR2 FQGNSA. Losses at the gene ends were 2 bases for V and 1 base for J; bases not matched to a gene: 5. The CDR3: CASSLTGAPAKNIQYF. CDR3 nucleotides: TGTGCCAGCAGCTTAACAGGGGCACCGGCCAAAAACATTCAGTACTTC. The full variable domain, completed using reference TRBV7-2 and TRBJ2-4, is GAGVSQSPSNKVTEKGKDVELRCDPISGHTALYWYRQSLGQGLEFLIYFQGNSAPDKSGLPSDRFSAERTGGSVSTLTIQRTQQEDSAVYLCASSLTGAPAKNIQYFGAGTRLSVL.

The chain combines TRBV7-9 with TRBJ2-4, with D unclear. Germline CDR1 SEHNR, CDR2 FQNEAQ (reference sequence). Trimming shortened V by 5 bases and J by 8 bases, and 19 bases separated the two germline ends. The CDR3 is 15 amino acids. In DNA, the CDR3 is TGTGCCAGCAGCCCAGGCTCAACAGTGGCGGACATTCAGTACTTC. It yields the protein CASSPGSTVADIQYF.

The rearrangement uses TRBV10-3 and TRBJ2-1; TRBD1 agrees at 11 bases. V lost 6 bases, J lost 7 bases, and 8 bases stayed unmatched. The CDR3 is 15 amino acids. Germline lookup yields CDR1 ENHRY and CDR2 SYGVKD. CDR3 region: CAISPGQGATNEQFF. The CDR3 DNA reads TGTGCCATCAGCCCCGGACAGGGGGCAACGAATGAGCAGTTCTTC.

The chain links TRBV6-5 to TRBJ1-1; D is undetermined. Deletions cut 5 bases from V and 7 bases from J, with 14 bases between. The CDR3 totals 13 residues. Germline V gene lookup returns CDR1 MNHEY and CDR2 SVGAGI. CDR3 region: CASSRDLHFEAFF. The CDR3 nucleotides read TGTGCCAGCAGTCGAGACCTACACTTTGAAGCTTTCTTT.

The chain has TRBV5-1 and TRBJ1-3; D is unclear. The CDR3 is 14 residues long. Trimming took 4 bases from V and 0 from J, leaving 8 bases between them. The germline V gene encodes CDR1 SGHRS and CDR2 YFSETQ. The CDR3 sequence is CASSVGFSGNTIYF. CDR3 in DNA: TGCGCCAGCAGCGTGGGGTTCTCTGGAAACACCATATATTTT.

V usage is TRBV7-2 and J usage is TRBJ2-5; D is ambiguous. Looked up from germline, CDR1 is SGHTA and CDR2 is FQGNSA. The CDR3 extends over 16 amino acids. Deletions cut 1 base from V and 2 bases from J, with 14 bases between. CDR3 coding DNA: TGTGCCAGCAGCTTAGGGCCGGCCCTATTGCAAGAGACCCAGTACTTC. Its translation: CASSLGPALLQETQYF.

This clone was observed once. The chain has TRBV25-1 and TRBJ1-1; 9 nucleotides line up with TRBD1. Trimming cost V 4 bases and J 5 bases; bases outside gene matches: 11. CDR1 is MGHDK, CDR2 SYGVNS, per germline. This CDR3 has 16 amino acids. The CDR3 sequence: CASSVRTGQGRTEAFF. The CDR3, as DNA: TGTGCCAGCAGTGTCCGAACCGGACAGGGGAGGACTGAAGCTTTCTTT.

This chain connects TRBV29-1 to TRBJ1-3, with TRBD1 matching over 7 bases. CDR3 length: 13 amino acids. The ends lost 7 bases at V and 4 bases at J; junction bases unmatched: 7. Germline-derived CDR1 and CDR2 are SQVTM and ANQGSEA. The CDR3 reads CSARQGGGNTIYF. CDR3 sequence (DNA): TGCAGCGCGCGACAGGGTGGGGGAAACACCATATATTTT.

This clone is a singleton in its sample. CDR3 loop: CSVTSGTGGYNEQFF. CDR3 nucleotides: TGCAGCGTCACATCCGGGACAGGGGGCTACAATGAGCAGTTCTTC. The chain links TRBV29-1 to TRBJ2-1; TRBD1 aligns across 11 bases. V trimming: 6 bases; J trimming: 3 bases; junction bases outside the gene matches: 7. Germline V gives CDR1 SQVTM, CDR2 ANQGSEA. The CDR3 runs 15 residues.

The rearrangement joins TRBV2 to TRBJ1-1; D is perhaps TRBD1 (6 bases). CDR1 SNHLY and CDR2 FYNNEI come from the germline V gene. The CDR3 loop spans 15 amino acids. V dropped 4 bases and J dropped 2 bases, with 14 bases sitting between them. The CDR3 is CASSVGRGGNTEAFF. In DNA, the CDR3 is TGTGCCAGCAGTGTAGGAAGGGGGGGAAACACTGAAGCTTTCTTT.

V and J are TRBV7-9 and TRBJ2-3; 8 nucleotides match TRBD1. This CDR3 region has 15 residues. The junction had 8 bases not matched to a gene; V was cut back by 5 bases and J by 4 bases. Germline CDR1 and CDR2: SEHNR and FQNEAQ (reference sequence). The CDR3 protein is CASSPLTGAPDTQYF. As DNA, the CDR3 is TGTGCCAGCAGCCCCTTGACAGGGGCGCCAGATACGCAGTATTTT.

The chain joins TRBV20-1 to TRBJ1-6, with D unclear. The CDR3 runs 12 residues. Per germline, CDR1 DFQATT and CDR2 SNEGSKA (reference sequence). V was pared by 6 bases and J by 15 bases, with 18 bases between. CDR3 in amino acids: CSASSGSWGLHF. In nucleotides, the CDR3 is TGCAGTGCGAGTTCTGGGAGCTGGGGCCTCCACTTT.

This clone was observed a single time. The rearrangement joins TRBV5-6 to TRBJ1-4; TRBD1 agrees at 8 bases. Trimming cost V 4 bases and J 8 bases; bases outside gene matches: 13. The CDR3 runs to 16 residues. Germline-derived CDR1 and CDR2 are SGHDT and YYEEEE. The CDR3 is CASSPGIQGEWEKLFF. In DNA form, the CDR3 reads TGTGCCAGCAGCCCGGGCATACAGGGGGAATGGGAAAAACTGTTTTTT.

The DNA of the CDR3 is TGCAGTGCTGCGGGGGGCACTGAAGCTTTCTTT. Its protein is CSAAGGTEAFF. V and J are TRBV20-1 and TRBJ1-1; possibly TRBD1 for D (5 bases). CDR3 size: 11 residues. V was clipped by 5 bases and J by 4 bases, with 8 bases between them. CDR1 DFQATT and CDR2 SNEGSKA come from the germline V gene (reference sequence).

This chain links TRBV4-2 with TRBJ1-1, with a possible D match to TRBD1 (6 bases). The germline CDR1 and CDR2 sequences are LGHNA and YNFKEQ. V lost 4 bases, J lost 0 bases, and 15 bases lay in between. The CDR3 covers 16 residues. The CDR3, as DNA: TGTGCCAGCAGCCCACTTGGGACACGGATGAACACTGAAGCTTTCTTT. Translated, it gives CASSPLGTRMNTEAFF.

This chain joins TRBV7-6 and TRBJ1-1; tentatively, D is TRBD1 (5 bases). The ends were cut back, 5 bases at V and 6 bases at J, with 22 bases in the middle. The CDR3 length is 16 residues. Germline V gene lookup returns CDR1 SGHVS and CDR2 FNYEAQ. CDR3 sequence reads: CASSPLARARVAEAFF. The CDR3 DNA is TGTGCCAGCAGCCCTCTTGCGCGGGCCAGGGTCGCTGAAGCTTTCTTT.

The chain employs TRBV28 and TRBJ1-5; no reliable D call. From germline, CDR1 is MDHEN and CDR2 SYDVKM. Trimming removed 6 bases at V and 7 bases at J, with 13 bases between. The CDR3 runs to 13 residues. The CDR3 protein is CASRLTSNQPQHF. In DNA form, the CDR3 reads TGTGCCAGCAGACTTACTTCCAACCAGCCCCAGCATTTT.

V and J are TRBV18 and TRBJ1-1; the D gene is possibly TRBD1 (6 bases). Trimming stripped 1 base from V and 1 base from J, with 13 bases between. CDR3 length: 16 residues. Germline loops: CDR1 KGHSH, CDR2 LQKENI. This chain's CDR3 is CASSPQGGRSNTEAFF. As DNA, the CDR3 is TGTGCCAGCTCACCACAGGGGGGGAGATCGAACACTGAAGCTTTCTTT.

The rearrangement joins TRBV4-3 to TRBJ1-2; 7 bases align to TRBD1. With V trimmed by 3 bases and J by 0 bases, 4 bases remained unmatched. The CDR3 covers 15 residues. CDR1 LGHNA and CDR2 YSLEER come from the germline V gene. CDR3 residues: CASSQTGITNYGYTF. CDR3 sequence (DNA): TGCGCCAGCAGCCAGACAGGGATTACTAACTATGGCTACACCTTC.

V and J are TRBV7-9 and TRBJ1-1; tentative D call: TRBD1 (5 bases). CDR1 SEHNR and CDR2 FQNEAQ come from the germline V gene (reference sequence). V lost 0 bases, J lost 3 bases, and 8 bases lay in between. The CDR3 extends over 14 amino acids. As DNA, the CDR3 is TGTGCCAGCAGCTTAGCGAAAGGGGACACTGAAGCTTTCTTT. Amino acids: CASSLAKGDTEAFF.

The chain links TRBV18 to TRBJ1-6; TRBD1 matches 7 bases. The CDR3 is 16 residues long. V was clipped by 2 bases and J by 6 bases; unmatched bases: 7. Germline V lookup: CDR1 KGHSH, CDR2 LQKENI. The CDR3 spells CASSPNEQGFNSPLHF. DNA of the CDR3: TGTGCCAGCTCACCAAACGAACAGGGGTTTAATTCACCCCTCCACTTT.

The CDR3 region has the DNA TGTGCCAGCACCGAGAAGACGGCCGGCTACGAGCAGTACTTC. This encodes CASTEKTAGYEQYF. The chain has TRBV11-2 and TRBJ2-7; D is ambiguous. The CDR3 consists of 14 residues. Germline V gene sequence: CDR1 SGHAT, CDR2 FQNNGV. Trimming stripped 7 bases from V and 3 bases from J, with 16 bases between.

The V call is TRBV6-5, the J call TRBJ2-3; perhaps TRBD2 as D (5 bases). CDR1 MNHEY and CDR2 SVGAGI come from the germline V gene. Trimming left V 0 bases short and J 6 bases short, with 13 bases between. The CDR3 has 15 amino acids. The CDR3 here is CASSYSLAEVDTQYF. In nucleotides, the CDR3 is TGTGCCAGCAGTTACTCCCTAGCTGAGGTGGATACGCAGTATTTT.